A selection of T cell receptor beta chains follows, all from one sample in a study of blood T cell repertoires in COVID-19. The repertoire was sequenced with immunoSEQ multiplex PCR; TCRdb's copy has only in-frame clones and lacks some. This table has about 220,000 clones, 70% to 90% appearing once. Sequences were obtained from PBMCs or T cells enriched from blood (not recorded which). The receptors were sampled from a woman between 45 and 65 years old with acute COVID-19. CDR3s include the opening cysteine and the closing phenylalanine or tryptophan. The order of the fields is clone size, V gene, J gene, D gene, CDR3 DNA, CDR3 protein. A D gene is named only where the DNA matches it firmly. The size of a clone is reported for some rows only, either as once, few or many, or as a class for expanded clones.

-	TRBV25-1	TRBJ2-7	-	TGTGCCAGCAGTGCAGGGTCCTACGAGCAGTACTTC	CASSAGSYEQYF
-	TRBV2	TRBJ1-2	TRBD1	TGTGCCAGCAGTGAGCAGGGGGCGAACTATGGCTACACCTTC	CASSEQGANYGYTF
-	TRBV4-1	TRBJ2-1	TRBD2	TGCGCCAGCAGAGAGCGGGAGGGCCGTAATGAGCAGTTCTTC	CASREREGRNEQFF
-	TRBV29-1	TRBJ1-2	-	TGCAGCGTTGGGTCCAGTGTCGTCTACACCTTC	CSVGSSVVYTF
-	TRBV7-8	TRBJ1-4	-	TGTGCCAGCAGCCTGAGGGGGGGTTTTAATGAAAAACTGTTTTTT	CASSLRGGFNEKLFF
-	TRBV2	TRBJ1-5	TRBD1	TGTGCCAGTCTCCGGGACAGGGGTGATCAGCCCCAGCATTTT	CASLRDRGDQPQHF
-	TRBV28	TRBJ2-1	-	TGTGCCAGCATGACCGGGAGTCTTTACAATGAGCAGTTCTTC	CASMTGSLYNEQFF
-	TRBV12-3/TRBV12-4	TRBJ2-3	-	TGTGCCAGCAGGCTATACACAGATACGCAGTATTTT	CASRLYTDTQYF
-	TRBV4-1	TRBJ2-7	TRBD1	TGCGCCAGCAGTGTAAAGGGACAGGGGTACGAGCAGTACTTC	CASSVKGQGYEQYF
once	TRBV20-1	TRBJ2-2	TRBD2	TGCAGTGCTAGTTACGCGGGAGGGCCGATAACCGGGGAGCTGTTTTTT	CSASYAGGPITGELFF
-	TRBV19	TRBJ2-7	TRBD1	TGTGCCAGTAGTAACAATCCAGGGGGCGTGTTAAGGCAGTACTTC	CASSNNPGGVLRQYF
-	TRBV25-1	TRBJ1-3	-	TGTGCCAGCAGTGACCAGGGGCAAGTGGGAAACACCATATATTTT	CASSDQGQVGNTIYF
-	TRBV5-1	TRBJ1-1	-	TGCGCCAGCAGACAACAGGGGAACACTGAAGCTTTCTTT	CASRQQGNTEAFF
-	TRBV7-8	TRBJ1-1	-	TGTGCCAGCAGCGTAGGGAGATCGCTGGCTTTCTTT	CASSVGRSLAFF
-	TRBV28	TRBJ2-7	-	TGTGCCAGCAGCCCAGGGGCTAGCGGATTAACCTACGAGCAGTACTTC	CASSPGASGLTYEQYF
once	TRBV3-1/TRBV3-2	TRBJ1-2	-	TGTGCCAGCAGCCAAGTCCAGGGGTATGGCTACACCTTC	CASSQVQGYGYTF
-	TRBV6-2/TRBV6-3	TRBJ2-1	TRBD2	TGTGCCAGCAGTTACTCTGTAGCGGGAGGTATGGATGAGCAGTTCTTC	CASSYSVAGGMDEQFF
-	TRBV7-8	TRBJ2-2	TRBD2	TGTGCCAGCAGCTCGGTAGCGGGAGGGTACACCGGGGAGCTGTTTTTT	CASSSVAGGYTGELFF
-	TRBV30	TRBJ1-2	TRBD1	TGTGCCTGGAGTGTAGGACAGGGGGCAGGTGGCTACACCTTC	CAWSVGQGAGGYTF
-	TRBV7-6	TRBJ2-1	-	TGTGCCAGCAGCTTAGGAGAGCGGGCGAGCTCCTACAATGAGCAGTTCTTC	CASSLGERASSYNEQFF
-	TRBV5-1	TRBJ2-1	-	TGCGCCAGCAGCTTGGGAGGGTCGGAGGGCAATGAGCAGTTCTTC	CASSLGGSEGNEQFF
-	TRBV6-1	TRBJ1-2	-	TGTGCCAGCAGTGAACTCTATGGCTACACCTTC	CASSELYGYTF
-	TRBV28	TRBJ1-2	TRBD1	TGTGCCAGCAGTTGGGGACAGGGGATCTATGGCTACACCTTC	CASSWGQGIYGYTF
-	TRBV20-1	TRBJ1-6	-	TGCAGTGCGGGAGATGGACGGCGTTCTGGCTTT	CSAGDGRRSGF
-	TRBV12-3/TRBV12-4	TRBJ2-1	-	TGTGCCAGCAGTTCGACAGGTTACAATGAGCAGTTCTTC	CASSSTGYNEQFF
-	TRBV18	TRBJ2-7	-	TGTGCCAGCTCACTAAGCGGGACAGGTTTCCCTTTACGCCAGCAGTACTTC	CASSLSGTGFPLRQQYF
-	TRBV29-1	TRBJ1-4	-	TGCAGCGTTGACTCGGGGAATCTGCTGTTTTTT	CSVDSGNLLFF
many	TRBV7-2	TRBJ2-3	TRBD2	TGTGCCAGCAGGGGGGGGGTGGGGAGGGATACGCAGTATTTT	CASRGGVGRDTQYF